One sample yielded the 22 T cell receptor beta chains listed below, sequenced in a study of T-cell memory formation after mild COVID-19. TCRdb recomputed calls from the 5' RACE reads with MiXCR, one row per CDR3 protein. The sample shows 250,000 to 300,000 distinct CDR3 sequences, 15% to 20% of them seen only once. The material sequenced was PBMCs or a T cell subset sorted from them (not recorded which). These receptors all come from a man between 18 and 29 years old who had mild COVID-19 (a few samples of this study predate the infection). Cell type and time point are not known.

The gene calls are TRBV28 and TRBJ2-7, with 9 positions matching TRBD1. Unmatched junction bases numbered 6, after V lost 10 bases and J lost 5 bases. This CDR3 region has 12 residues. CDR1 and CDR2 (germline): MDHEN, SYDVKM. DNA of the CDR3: TGTGCCATCCGGGACAGGGCCCACGAGCAGTACTTC. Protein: CAIRDRAHEQYF.

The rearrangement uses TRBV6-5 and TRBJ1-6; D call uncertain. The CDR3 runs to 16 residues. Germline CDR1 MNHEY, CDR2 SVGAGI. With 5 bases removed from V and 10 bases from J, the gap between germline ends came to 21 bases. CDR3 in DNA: TGTGCCAGCAGTCTACGGACCCTAGCTTGGGTATCACCCCTCCACTTT. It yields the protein CASSLRTLAWVSPLHF.

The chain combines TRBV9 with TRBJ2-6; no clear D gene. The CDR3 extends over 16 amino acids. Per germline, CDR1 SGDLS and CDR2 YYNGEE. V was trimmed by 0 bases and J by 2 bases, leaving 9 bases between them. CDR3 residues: CASSVGSQAGANVLTF. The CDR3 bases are TGTGCCAGCAGCGTAGGGAGCCAGGCTGGGGCCAACGTCCTGACTTTC.

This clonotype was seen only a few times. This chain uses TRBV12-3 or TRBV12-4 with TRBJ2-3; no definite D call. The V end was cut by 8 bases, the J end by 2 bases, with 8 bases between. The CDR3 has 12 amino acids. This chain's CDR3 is CASGRTTDTQYF. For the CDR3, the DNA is TGTGCCAGCGGACGGACCACAGATACGCAGTATTTT.

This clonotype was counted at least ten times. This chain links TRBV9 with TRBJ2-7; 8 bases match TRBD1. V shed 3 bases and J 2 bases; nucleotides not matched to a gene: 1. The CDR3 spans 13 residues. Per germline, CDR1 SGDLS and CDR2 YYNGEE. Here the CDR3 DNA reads TGTGCCAGCAGCGCACAGGGGGCCTACGAGCAGTACTTC. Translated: CASSAQGAYEQYF.

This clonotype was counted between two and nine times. The CDR3 sequence: CASSQDLGSYEQYV. The CDR3 nucleotides are TGTGCCAGCAGCCAAGATTTGGGCAGCTACGAGCAGTACGTC. The rearrangement joins TRBV4-2 to TRBJ2-7; D is ambiguous. V gave up 0 bases and J gave up 3 bases, with 9 bases separating them. The length of the CDR3 is 14 residues. CDR1 and CDR2 (germline): LGHNA, YNFKEQ.

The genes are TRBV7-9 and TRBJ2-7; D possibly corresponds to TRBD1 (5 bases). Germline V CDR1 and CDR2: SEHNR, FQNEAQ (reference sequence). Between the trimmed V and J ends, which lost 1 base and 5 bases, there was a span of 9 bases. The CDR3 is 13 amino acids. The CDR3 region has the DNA TGTGCCAGCAGCTTAGTTCCCAGGGACGAGCAGTACGTC. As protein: CASSLVPRDEQYV.

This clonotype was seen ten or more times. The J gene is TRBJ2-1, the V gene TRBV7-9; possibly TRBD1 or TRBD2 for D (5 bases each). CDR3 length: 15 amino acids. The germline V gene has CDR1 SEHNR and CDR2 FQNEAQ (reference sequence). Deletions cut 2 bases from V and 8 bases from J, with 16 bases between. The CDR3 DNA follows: TGTGCCAGCAGCTTATCCGGGGCCCCCACCCATGAGCAGTTCTTC. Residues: CASSLSGAPTHEQFF.

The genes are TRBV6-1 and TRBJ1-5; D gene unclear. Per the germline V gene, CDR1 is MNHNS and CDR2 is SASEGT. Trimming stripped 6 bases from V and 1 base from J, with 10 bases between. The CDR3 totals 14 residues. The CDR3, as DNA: TGTGCCAGCAGAGATCCATGGAGCAATCAGCCCCAGCATTTT. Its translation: CASRDPWSNQPQHF.

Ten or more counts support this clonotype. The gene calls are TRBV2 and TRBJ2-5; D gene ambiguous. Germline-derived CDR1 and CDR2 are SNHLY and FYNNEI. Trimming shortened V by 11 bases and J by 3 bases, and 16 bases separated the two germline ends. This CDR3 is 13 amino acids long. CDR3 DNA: TGTGCCCGCTCGTCGGGCCTAGAAGAGACCCAGTACTTC. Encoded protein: CARSSGLEETQYF.

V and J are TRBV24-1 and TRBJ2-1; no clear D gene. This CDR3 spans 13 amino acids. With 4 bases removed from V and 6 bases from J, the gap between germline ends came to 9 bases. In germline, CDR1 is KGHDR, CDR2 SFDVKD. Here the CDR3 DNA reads TGTGCCACCAGTGACCCCGACATCAATGAGCAGTTCTTC. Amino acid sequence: CATSDPDINEQFF.

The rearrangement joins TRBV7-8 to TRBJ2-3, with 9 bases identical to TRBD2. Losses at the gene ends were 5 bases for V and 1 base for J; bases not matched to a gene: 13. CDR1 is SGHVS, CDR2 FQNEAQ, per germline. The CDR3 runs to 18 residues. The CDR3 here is CASSARPLAGFGTDTQYF. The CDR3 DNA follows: TGTGCCAGCAGCGCGAGGCCTCTAGCGGGGTTTGGCACAGATACGCAGTATTTT.

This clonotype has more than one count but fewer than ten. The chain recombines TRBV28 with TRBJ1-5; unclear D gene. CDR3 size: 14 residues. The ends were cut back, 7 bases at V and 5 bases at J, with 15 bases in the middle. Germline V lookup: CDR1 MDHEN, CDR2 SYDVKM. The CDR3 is CASTQMGWDQPQHF. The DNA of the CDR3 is TGTGCCAGCACCCAAATGGGTTGGGATCAGCCCCAGCATTTT.

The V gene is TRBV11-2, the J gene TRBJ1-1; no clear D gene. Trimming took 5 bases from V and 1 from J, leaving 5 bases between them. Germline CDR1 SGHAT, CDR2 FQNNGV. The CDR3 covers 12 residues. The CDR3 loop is CASSQQNTEAFF. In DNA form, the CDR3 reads TGTGCCAGCAGCCAACAGAACACTGAAGCTTTCTTT.

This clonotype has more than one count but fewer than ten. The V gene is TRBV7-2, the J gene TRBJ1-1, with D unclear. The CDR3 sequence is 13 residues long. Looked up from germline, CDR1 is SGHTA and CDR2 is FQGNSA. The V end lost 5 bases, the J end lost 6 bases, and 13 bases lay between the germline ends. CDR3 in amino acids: CASSPSAVAEAFF. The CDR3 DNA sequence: TGTGCCAGCAGCCCCTCCGCGGTGGCTGAAGCTTTCTTT.

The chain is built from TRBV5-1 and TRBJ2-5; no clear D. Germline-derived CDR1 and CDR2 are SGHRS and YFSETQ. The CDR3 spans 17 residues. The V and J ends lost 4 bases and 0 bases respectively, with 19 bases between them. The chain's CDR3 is CASSPAWGPAYQETQYF. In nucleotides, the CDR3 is TGCGCCAGCAGCCCGGCATGGGGTCCCGCGTACCAAGAGACCCAGTACTTC.

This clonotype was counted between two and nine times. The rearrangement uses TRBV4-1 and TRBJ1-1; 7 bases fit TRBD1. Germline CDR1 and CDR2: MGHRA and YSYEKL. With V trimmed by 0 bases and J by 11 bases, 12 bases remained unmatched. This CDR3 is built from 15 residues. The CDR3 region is CASSQDLTRGGVAFF. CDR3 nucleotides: TGCGCCAGCAGCCAAGATCTAACCAGGGGGGGGGTCGCTTTCTTT.

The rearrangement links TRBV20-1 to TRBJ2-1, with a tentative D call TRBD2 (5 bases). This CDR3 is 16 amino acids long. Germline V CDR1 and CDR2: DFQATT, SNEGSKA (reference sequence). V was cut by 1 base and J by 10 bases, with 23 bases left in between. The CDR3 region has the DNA TGCAGTGCTAGAGTATCGGACTGGTCTCCGCCGATAGAGCAGTTCTTC. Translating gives CSARVSDWSPPIEQFF.

The CDR3 loop reads CASRRAREEKLFF. The CDR3 coding sequence is TGTGCCAGCAGAAGGGCAAGGGAAGAAAAACTGTTTTTT. The chain has TRBV2 and TRBJ1-4; D is ambiguous. The CDR3 has 13 residues. Trimming stripped 6 bases from V and 8 bases from J, with 13 bases between. Germline loops: CDR1 SNHLY, CDR2 FYNNEI.

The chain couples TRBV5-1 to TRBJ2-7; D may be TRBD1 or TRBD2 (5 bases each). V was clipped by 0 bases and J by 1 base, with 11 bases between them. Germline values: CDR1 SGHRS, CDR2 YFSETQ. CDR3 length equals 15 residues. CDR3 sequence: CASSLGGVASYEQYF. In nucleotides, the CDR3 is TGCGCCAGCAGCTTGGGAGGGGTGGCGTCCTACGAGCAGTACTTC.

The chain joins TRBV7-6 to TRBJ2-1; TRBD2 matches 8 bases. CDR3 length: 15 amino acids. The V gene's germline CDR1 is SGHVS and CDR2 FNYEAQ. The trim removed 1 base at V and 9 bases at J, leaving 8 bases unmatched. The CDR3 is CASSLVGGGRGEQFF. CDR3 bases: TGTGCCAGCAGCTTAGTCGGGGGGGGCCGAGGTGAGCAGTTCTTC. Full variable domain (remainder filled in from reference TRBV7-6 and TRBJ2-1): GAGVSQSPRYKVTKRGQDVALRCDPISGHVSLYWYRQALGQGPEFLTYFNYEAQQDKSGLPNDRFSAERPEGSISTLTIQRTEQRDSAMYRCASSLVGGGRGEQFFGPGTRLTVL.

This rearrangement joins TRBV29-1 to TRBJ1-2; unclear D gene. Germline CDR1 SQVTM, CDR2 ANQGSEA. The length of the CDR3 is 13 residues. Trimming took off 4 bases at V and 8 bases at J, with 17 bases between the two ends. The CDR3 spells CSVVVSIRQGYTF. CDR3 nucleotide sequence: TGCAGCGTTGTGGTCTCAATACGTCAGGGCTACACCTTC.